What follows describes a single T cell receptor beta chain. The sample originates from a study of blood T cell repertoires in COVID-19. The protocol was immunoSEQ multiplex PCR, while the TCRdb copy is restricted to in-frame clones and leaves out a portion. Of about 97,000 clones detected, approximately 85% appear once; the ten largest clones hold 9.5% to 10%. Sequencing was performed on peripheral blood. This receptor was obtained from a man aged 40-49 years with active or convalescent COVID-19.

In nucleotides, the CDR3 is TGTGCCAGCAGCGTCCTGACAGGGGCGAACACCGGGGAGCTGTTTTTT. It encodes CASSVLTGANTGELFF. This rearrangement joins TRBV5-4 to TRBJ2-2; 8 bases are shared with TRBD1. The length of the CDR3 is 16 residues. V was clipped by 4 bases and J by 0 bases; unmatched bases: 5. From germline, CDR1 is SGHNT and CDR2 YYREEE (reference sequence). The full variable domain, its missing parts supplied by reference TRBV5-4 and TRBJ2-2, is ETGVTQSPTHLIKTRGQQVTLRCSSQSGHNTVSWYQQALGQGPQFIFQYYREEENGRGNFPPRFSGLQFPNYSSELNVNALELDDSALYLCASSVLTGANTGELFFGEGSRLTVL.